This T cell receptor beta chain was captured by sequencing in a study of breast tumors, draining lymph nodes, adjacent tissues. Study-wide results and caveats: Tumor T cell lymph node origin was a supported hypothesis, not proven.

With respect to this clonotype: Antigen unknown.

The CDR3 loop spans 16 amino acids. Germline V CDR1 and CDR2: SGDLS, YYNGEE. Trimming pared 4 bases from V and 2 bases from J, leaving 19 bases between. TCRdb called the multiplex PCR reads again in MiXCR, with one record for every CDR3 protein. The sample holds about 15,000 distinct CDR3 sequences, 55% seen once. Sequencing was done on a sample of tumor-adjacent breast tissue. V gene TRBV9 combines with J gene TRBJ2-7; either TRBD1 or TRBD2 may fit D (7 bases each). This sequence originates from a female donor with breast cancer. Some clones in this sample may be carry-over from other donors' samples. CDR3 sequence (DNA): TGTGCCAGCAGCACAGGGGCTAGCGGAAGCCCCTACGAGCAGTACTTC. Its protein product is CASSTGASGSPYEQYF.